A single sample is the source of the 20 T cell receptor beta chains below, sequenced in a study of T cells after yellow fever vaccination. TCRdb analysed the 5' RACE reads with MiXCR anew, one entry per CDR3 protein. The sample lists about 550,000 distinct CDR3 sequences; less than 20% were seen once. The sample here was PBMCs, taken 15 days after the yellow fever booster vaccination. These receptors came from a man younger than 45 who received the YFV17D yellow fever vaccine.

This clonotype turned up a few times. The rearrangement uses TRBV5-5 and TRBJ2-5; D remains ambiguous. The germline V and J ends were trimmed by 4 bases and 2 bases, with 18 bases remaining between them. Germline CDR1 reads SGHKS; CDR2 reads YYEKEE (reference sequence). This CDR3 contains 16 residues. This CDR3 reads CASSPSLGWRQETQYF. The CDR3 bases are TGTGCCAGCAGCCCCTCTCTAGGGTGGCGGCAAGAGACCCAGTACTTC.

V usage is TRBV28 and J usage is TRBJ2-7, with 12 bases that match TRBD1. V trimming: 5 bases; J trimming: 7 bases; junction bases outside the gene matches: 9. This CDR3 comprises 15 residues. CDR1 and CDR2 from the germline V gene are MDHEN and SYDVKM. The CDR3 nucleotides are TGTGCCAGCAGTGTTCCGGGACAGGGGGCAGGTGAGCAGTACTTC. It translates to CASSVPGQGAGEQYF.

This clonotype showed up just a few times. This chain uses TRBV5-1 with TRBJ2-3, with 11 positions matching TRBD2. Germline loops: CDR1 SGHRS, CDR2 YFSETQ. Trimming removed 1 base from V and 14 bases from J; junction bases left unmatched: 12. This CDR3 is built from 15 residues. CDR3 amino acids: CASSLTSGGPGGTYF. CDR3 bases: TGCGCCAGCAGCTTGACTAGCGGGGGACCAGGAGGGACGTATTTT.

This rearrangement joins TRBV20-1 to TRBJ1-2; D ambiguous. Germline values: CDR1 DFQATT, CDR2 SNEGSKA (reference sequence). V shed 2 bases and J shed 2 bases, with 6 bases lying between them. This CDR3 has 12 residues. CDR3 bases: TGCAGTGCTAGAACCCTCAACTATGGCTACACCTTC. Amino acids: CSARTLNYGYTF.

V usage is TRBV12-3 or TRBV12-4 and J usage is TRBJ2-2, with unresolved D. V was cut by 7 bases and J by 8 bases, with 11 bases left in between. The CDR3 consists of 12 residues. The CDR3 is CASNLKFGELFF. The CDR3 DNA follows: TGTGCCAGCAATCTGAAATTTGGGGAGCTGTTTTTT.

This chain joins TRBV15 and TRBJ2-3, with TRBD2 matching 11 bases. V shed 9 bases, J shed 2 bases, and the junction held 7 bases outside the gene matches. Germline lookup yields CDR1 LNHNV and CDR2 YYDKDF (reference sequence). CDR3 length equals 15 residues. CDR3 in amino acids: CATSGTSGNTDTQYF. As DNA, the CDR3 is TGTGCCACTTCGGGGACTAGCGGAAACACAGATACGCAGTATTTT.

The V gene is TRBV6-2 or TRBV6-3, the J gene TRBJ2-7; D uncertain. The CDR3 covers 11 residues. CDR1 and CDR2 (germline): MNHEY, SVGEGT. Trimming shortened V by 6 bases and J by 5 bases, and 8 bases separated the two germline ends. CDR3 bases: TGTGCCAGCAGAAGATCGAACGAGCAGTACTTC. Protein: CASRRSNEQYF.

V and J are TRBV20-1 and TRBJ2-7; 8 bases fit TRBD2. The CDR3 spans 13 residues. Looked up from germline, CDR1 is DFQATT and CDR2 is SNEGSKA (reference sequence). V gave up 5 bases and J gave up 0 bases; unmatched junction bases: 3. Written as DNA, the CDR3 is TGCAGTGCTCCGAGCGGGGGCTCCTACGAGCAGTACTTC. Translation gives CSAPSGGSYEQYF.

As regards this clonotype: Compared with germline, one end of the junction differs, possibly owing to a read error. DNA for the CDR3: TGCTGTGCTAGACTAGCGGGAGCCACCCCCCAAGAGACCCAGTACTTC. Translating gives CCARLAGATPQETQYF. The rearrangement uses TRBV20-1 and TRBJ2-5, with 12 bases that match TRBD2. Germline CDR1 reads DFQATT; CDR2 reads SNEGSKA (reference sequence). This CDR3 spans 16 amino acids.

This clonotype was picked up a small number of times. This chain connects TRBV10-3 to TRBJ1-1; maybe TRBD1 (5 bases). The CDR3 is 13 residues long. Germline CDR1 is ENHRY and CDR2 is SYGVKD. V was pared by 7 bases and J by 6 bases, with 15 bases between. The CDR3 DNA reads TGTGCCATCAACATGGACGGGGCCGCTGAAGCTTTCTTT. Encoded protein: CAINMDGAAEAFF.

The chain combines TRBV20-1 with TRBJ2-5; 13 bases map to TRBD2. J was trimmed by 4 bases and V by 1 base; bases with no gene match: 3. The CDR3 is 15 amino acids. Germline CDR1 DFQATT, CDR2 SNEGSKA (reference sequence). The CDR3 loop is CSARGGTSGVETQYF. CDR3 bases: TGCAGTGCTAGAGGAGGGACTAGCGGGGTAGAGACCCAGTACTTC.

Notes on this clonotype: An end of the junction differs from the germline gene, which may be a read error. The genes are TRBV5-1 and TRBJ2-5; the D gene is possibly TRBD1 (5 bases). CDR1 is SGHRS, CDR2 YFSETQ, per germline. CDR3 length: 14 amino acids. CDR3 coding DNA: TGCACCAGCAGCCGCAGGACACCAAAGGAGACCCAGTACTTC. Translation gives CTSSRRTPKETQYF. The full variable domain, completed using reference TRBV5-1 and TRBJ2-5, is KAGVTQTPRYLIKTRGQQVTLSCSPISGHRSVSWYQQTPGQGLQFLFEYFSETQRNKGNFPGRFSGRQFSNSRSEMNVSTLELGDSALYLCTSSRRTPKETQYFGPGTRLLVL.

This clonotype was recorded a few times. V and J are TRBV20-1 and TRBJ2-1; 7 bases fit TRBD2. The V gene's germline CDR1 is DFQATT and CDR2 SNEGSKA (reference sequence). This CDR3 is built from 13 residues. The J segment lost 6 bases and the V segment lost 2 bases, leaving 4 bases of the junction unmatched. This CDR3 is CSARNSGANEQFF. In DNA form, the CDR3 reads TGCAGTGCTAGAAACAGCGGGGCCAATGAGCAGTTCTTC.

This clonotype was seen a few times. J is TRBJ2-3 and V is TRBV10-1; the D is unclear. CDR3 size: 13 residues. Germline V gene lookup returns CDR1 WNHNN and CDR2 SYGVQD (reference sequence). The ends were cut back, 6 bases at V and 4 bases at J, with 11 bases in the middle. CDR3 sequence: CASRAGPSDTQYF. Here the CDR3 DNA reads TGCGCCAGCAGGGCCGGCCCGTCAGATACGCAGTATTTT.

The chain carries TRBV28 and TRBJ2-3; D might be TRBD2 (6 bases). This CDR3 spans 14 amino acids. The germline CDR1 and CDR2 sequences are MDHEN and SYDVKM. Deletions cut 6 bases from V and 4 bases from J, with 14 bases between. As DNA, the CDR3 is TGTGCCAGCAGACGGGAGTCGAAGGCAGATACGCAGTATTTT. Amino acids: CASRRESKADTQYF.

This chain uses TRBV7-2 with TRBJ2-5; D gene ambiguous. The V gene's germline CDR1 is SGHTA and CDR2 FQGNSA. The V end was cut by 5 bases, the J end by 5 bases, with 18 bases between. The CDR3 has 15 amino acids. CDR3 sequence reads: CASSIPGALAETQYF. For the CDR3, the DNA is TGTGCCAGCAGCATCCCTGGAGCCCTCGCCGAGACCCAGTACTTC.

This clonotype was found a few times. The chain uses TRBV7-2 and TRBJ2-6; D unclear. Germline V gene sequence: CDR1 SGHTA, CDR2 FQGNSA. The germline V and J ends were trimmed by 3 bases and 0 bases, with 9 bases remaining between them. The CDR3 runs to 16 residues. CDR3 in amino acids: CASSFDEFSGANVLTF. For the CDR3, the DNA is TGTGCCAGCAGCTTCGACGAATTCTCTGGGGCCAACGTCCTGACTTTC.

V gene TRBV29-1 combines with J gene TRBJ2-3; D tentatively fits TRBD1 or TRBD2 (6 bases each). The germline gives CDR1 SQVTM, CDR2 ANQGSEA. The CDR3 length is 11 residues. The CDR3 sequence is CRAGQTDTQYF. For the CDR3, the DNA is TGCAGGGCGGGACAAACAGATACGCAGTATTTT.

The chain links TRBV7-3 to TRBJ2-5; the match to TRBD1 covers 7 bases. Germline CDR1 SGHTA, CDR2 FQGTGA. The CDR3 is 14 amino acids. V lost 5 bases and J lost 4; bases outside the gene matches: 7. The DNA of the CDR3 is TGTGCCAGCAGCGCGACAGGGATTGGAGAGACCCAGTACTTC. It codes for CASSATGIGETQYF.

The V call is TRBV7-2, the J call TRBJ2-7; perhaps TRBD2 as D (5 bases). Germline V gives CDR1 SGHTA, CDR2 FQGNSA. The CDR3 runs to 13 residues. V lost 3 bases, J lost 5 bases, and 11 bases lay in between. CDR3 protein: CASSFTRSDEQYF. The CDR3 coding sequence is TGTGCCAGCAGCTTCACTAGAAGCGACGAGCAGTACTTC.